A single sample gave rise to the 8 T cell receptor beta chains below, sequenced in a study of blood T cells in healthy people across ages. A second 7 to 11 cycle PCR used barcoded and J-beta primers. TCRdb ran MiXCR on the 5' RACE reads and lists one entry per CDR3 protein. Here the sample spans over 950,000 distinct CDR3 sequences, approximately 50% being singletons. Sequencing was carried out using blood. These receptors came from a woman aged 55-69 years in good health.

The CDR3 sequence: CASSPQGTSDGQYF. Here the CDR3 DNA reads TGTGCCAGCAGCCCGCAAGGGACATCAGACGGGCAGTACTTC. V gene TRBV7-9 combines with J gene TRBJ2-4, with D maybe TRBD1 (6 bases). Per the germline V gene, CDR1 is SEHNR and CDR2 is FQNEAQ (reference sequence). V lost 5 bases and J 13 bases, leaving 21 bases between the germline ends. The CDR3 consists of 14 residues.

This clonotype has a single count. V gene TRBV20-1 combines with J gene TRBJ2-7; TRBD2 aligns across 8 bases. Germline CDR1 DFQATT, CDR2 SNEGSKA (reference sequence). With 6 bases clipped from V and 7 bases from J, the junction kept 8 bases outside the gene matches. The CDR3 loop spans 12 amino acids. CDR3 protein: CSAQSASGEQYF. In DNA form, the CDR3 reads TGCAGTGCCCAGTCGGCTAGCGGGGAGCAGTACTTC.

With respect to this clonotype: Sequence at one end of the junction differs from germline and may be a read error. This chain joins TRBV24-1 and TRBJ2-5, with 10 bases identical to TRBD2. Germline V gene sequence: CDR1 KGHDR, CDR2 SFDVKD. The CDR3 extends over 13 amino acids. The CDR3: CATSISGRETQYF. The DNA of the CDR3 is TGTGCTACCAGTATTAGCGGGAGGGAGACCCAGTACTTC.

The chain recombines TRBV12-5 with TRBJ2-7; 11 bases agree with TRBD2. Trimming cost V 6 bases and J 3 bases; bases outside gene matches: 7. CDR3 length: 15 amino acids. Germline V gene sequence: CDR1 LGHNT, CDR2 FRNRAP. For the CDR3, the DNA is TGTGCTAGTGGGCCGCGACTAGCGGGACGCTACGAGCAGTACTTC. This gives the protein CASGPRLAGRYEQYF.

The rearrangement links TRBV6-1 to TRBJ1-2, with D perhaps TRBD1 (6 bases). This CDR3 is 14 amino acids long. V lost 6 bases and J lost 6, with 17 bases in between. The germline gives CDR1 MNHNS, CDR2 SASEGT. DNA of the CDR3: TGTGCCAGCAGCAGAACCCAGGGGTTCGATGGCTACACCTTC. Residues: CASSRTQGFDGYTF.

The CDR3 sequence is CASSFVVVTEAFF. CDR3 nucleotides: TGTGCCAGCAGCTTTGTTGTTGTAACTGAAGCTTTCTTT. The chain is built from TRBV7-9 and TRBJ1-1; D unresolved. The germline V gene encodes CDR1 SEHNR and CDR2 FQNEAQ (reference sequence). The CDR3 has 13 amino acids. V gave up 3 bases and J gave up 5 bases, with 10 bases separating them.

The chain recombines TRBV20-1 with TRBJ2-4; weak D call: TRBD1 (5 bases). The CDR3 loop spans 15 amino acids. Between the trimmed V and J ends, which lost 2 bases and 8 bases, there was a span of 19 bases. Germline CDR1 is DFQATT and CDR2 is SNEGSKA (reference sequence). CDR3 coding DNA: TGCAGTGCTAGAAACCGGATTTTCCTGGGGCACATTCAGTACTTC. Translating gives CSARNRIFLGHIQYF.

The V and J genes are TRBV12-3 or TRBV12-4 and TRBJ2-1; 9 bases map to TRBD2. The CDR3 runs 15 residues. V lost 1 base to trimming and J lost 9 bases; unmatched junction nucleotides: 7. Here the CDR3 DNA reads TGTGCCAGCAGTTTAGAGGGCGGGAGGGCCAGTGAGCAGTTCTTC. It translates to CASSLEGGRASEQFF.